These 5 T cell receptor beta chains were all obtained from the same sample, sequenced in a study of cytomegalovirus exposure and HLA in healthy donors. Primers included in the PCR were 60 Vbeta and 13 Jbeta primers. Sequenced by immunoSEQ multiplex PCR; TCRdb stores in-frame clones only, minus some. The sample holds tens of thousands of clones, approximately 83% seen once. Sequencing input: PBMCs. These TCRs come from a human donor in good health.

This clone was counted between two and nine times. The genes are TRBV14 and TRBJ1-6; D is uncertain. This CDR3 has 16 amino acids. Germline assignment: CDR1 SGHDN and CDR2 FVKESK. Trimming took off 2 bases at V and 5 bases at J, with 13 bases between the two ends. CDR3 region: CASSQYGRADNSPLHF. The CDR3 bases are TGTGCCAGCAGCCAATACGGGAGGGCGGATAATTCACCCCTCCACTTT.

The genes are TRBV6-6 and TRBJ2-3, with 9 bases identical to TRBD1. The CDR3 runs to 14 residues. Trimming cost V 5 bases and J 6 bases; bases outside gene matches: 6. The germline V gene has CDR1 MNHNY and CDR2 SVGAGI (reference sequence). The CDR3 region has the DNA TGTGCCAGCAGTCACCGGGACAGGGCGGATACGCAGTATTTT. Translated, it gives CASSHRDRADTQYF.

This clone was seen more than once but under ten times. The rearrangement joins TRBV30 to TRBJ1-1; the D is unclear. The V gene lost 1 base and the J gene lost 1 base, with 7 bases spanning the gap. This CDR3 spans 13 amino acids. Per the germline V gene, CDR1 is GTSNPN and CDR2 is SVGIG (reference sequence). CDR3 sequence (DNA): TGTGCCTGGAGTGCGGGTCCGAACACTGAAGCTTTCTTT. Its translation is CAWSAGPNTEAFF. Full variable domain (missing parts from reference TRBV30 and TRBJ1-1): SQTIHQWPATLVQPVGSPLSLECTVEGTSNPNLYWYRQAAGRGLQLLFYSVGIGQISSEVPQNLSASRPQDRQFILSSKKLLLSDSGFYLCAWSAGPNTEAFFGQGTRLTVV.

This clone was recorded only once. The rearrangement links TRBV7-9 to TRBJ2-5; the D is unclear. V lost 4 bases, J lost 1 base, and 13 bases lay in between. Germline lookup yields CDR1 SEHNR and CDR2 FQNEAQ (reference sequence). The CDR3 covers 15 residues. In DNA form, the CDR3 reads TGTGCCAGCAGCTCGGAGACTGATCTCCAAGAGACCCAGTACTTC. It encodes CASSSETDLQETQYF. The full variable domain, in which reference TRBV7-9 and TRBJ2-5 provide the parts outside the CDR3, is DTGVSQNPRHKITKRGQNVTFRCDPISEHNRLYWYRQTLGQGPEFLTYFQNEAQLEKSRLLSDRFSAERPKGSFSTLEIQRTEQGDSAMYLCASSSETDLQETQYFGPGTRLLVL.

The chain links TRBV6-4 to TRBJ1-5; the match to TRBD1 covers 10 bases. J lost 7 bases, V lost 4 bases, and 1 base had no gene match. CDR3 size: 13 residues. CDR1 is MRHNA, CDR2 SNTAGT, per germline. DNA of the CDR3: TGTGCCAGCAGTGTGACAGGGGGCCAGCCCCAGCATTTT. Translated, it gives CASSVTGGQPQHF.